These 11 T cell receptor beta chains were all obtained from the same sample, sequenced in a study of regulatory T cells in long-lasting Graves disease. The time point is: newly diagnosed GD, antithyroid drugs for less than 3 months. PBMC-extracted RNA yielded the TCR library. Libraries of TCR beta came from iRepertoire HTBI primers plus Arm-PCR of CDR3 regions. TCRdb reanalysed the multiplex PCR reads using MiXCR and keeps one entry per CDR3 protein. The table includes around 400,000 distinct CDR3 sequences, roughly 15% detected once. These same records also appear under a second study, on T cells in Graves' hyperthyroidism and ophthalmopathy.

The material sequenced was peripheral blood mononuclear cells (PBMCs), taken at new diagnosis, from a patient treated with antithyroid drugs. Receptor source: a woman aged 40 to 55 with Graves disease.

This clonotype was seen only a few times. The chain carries TRBV27 and TRBJ2-5; 9 bases agree with TRBD2. Germline V lookup: CDR1 MNHEY, CDR2 SMNVEV (reference sequence). This CDR3 comprises 15 residues. J gave up 0 bases and V 2 bases, and 1 base lay outside the gene matches. DNA for the CDR3: TGTGCCAGCAGTTTAAAGCGGGAGGACCAAGAGACCCAGTACTTC. This gives the protein CASSLKREDQETQYF.

As regards this clonotype: Since a far larger clone is one base different, this is likely a read error. V and J are TRBV11-2 and TRBJ2-3; 8 bases fit TRBD1. Germline CDR1 reads SGHAT; CDR2 reads FQNNGV. The CDR3 has 16 residues. The CDR3 region has the DNA TGTGCCAGCAGCTTAGCCCCGGACAGGGTCCGGTGGGAGCAGCACTTC. Translation: CASSLAPDRVRWEQHF.

The chain recombines TRBV10-2 with TRBJ2-3, with D possibly being TRBD2 (5 bases). Germline lookup yields CDR1 WSHSY and CDR2 SAAADI. The CDR3 sequence is 12 residues long. Deletions cut 1 base from V and 9 bases from J, with 8 bases between. CDR3 DNA: TGCGCCAGCAGTGAGTTGACGGGAACGCAGTATTTT. Protein: CASSELTGTQYF.

This clonotype has ten or more counts. The chain is built from TRBV2 and TRBJ2-1, with TRBD1 identical over 8 bases. Per the germline V gene, CDR1 is SNHLY and CDR2 is FYNNEI. Trimming cost V 10 bases and J 4 bases; bases outside gene matches: 6. The CDR3 has 13 amino acids. CDR3 amino acids: CATGTGQYNEQFF. DNA for the CDR3: TGTGCCACCGGGACAGGACAATACAATGAGCAGTTCTTC.

In the case of this clonotype: A much larger clone lies one base from this, so it may be a read error. V usage is TRBV5-1 and J usage is TRBJ2-3, with TRBD2 matching over 12 bases. The closer fit of TRBJ2-7 to the DNA end suggests the J call may be wrong. CDR3 length equals 17 residues. The germline V gene has CDR1 SGHRS and CDR2 YFSETQ. The DNA for the CDR3 is TGCGCCAGCGAGGGACTAGCGGGCAAGAAGGGGTTTTACGAGCAGTACTTC. This translates into CASEGLAGKKGFYEQYF.

The J gene is TRBJ2-7, the V gene TRBV5-5, with 8 bases lining up with TRBD1. The CDR3 has 14 residues. V shed 6 bases and J 3 bases; nucleotides not matched to a gene: 8. Germline lookup yields CDR1 SGHKS and CDR2 YYEKEE (reference sequence). CDR3 residues: CASNRGSQVYEQYF. In DNA, the CDR3 is TGTGCCAGCAACAGGGGGAGCCAGGTCTACGAGCAGTACTTC.

At least ten counts were recorded for this clonotype. The chain uses TRBV6-1 and TRBJ2-1; 14 bases are a match to TRBD2. The V gene's germline CDR1 is MNHNS and CDR2 SASEGT. The CDR3 runs to 14 residues. V lost 5 bases to trimming and J lost 8 bases; unmatched junction nucleotides: 2. The CDR3 region has the DNA TGTGCCAGCAGTATGGGACTAGCGGGAGATGAGCAGTTCTTC. Its protein is CASSMGLAGDEQFF.

This clonotype came up many times. CDR3 sequence reads: CASSSDTGQAQYF. CDR3 DNA: TGTGCCAGCAGCTCCGACACCGGTCAGGCCCAGTACTTC. V gene TRBV11-2 combines with J gene TRBJ2-5; D not certain. V was pared by 4 bases and J by 9 bases, with 15 bases between. The CDR3 covers 13 residues. CDR1 and CDR2 (germline): SGHAT, FQNNGV.

The gene calls are TRBV3-1 and TRBJ2-1; 9 positions match TRBD2. CDR1 is LGHDT and CDR2 is YNNKEL in the germline V gene (reference sequence). The CDR3 covers 14 residues. J gave up 7 bases and V 4 bases, and 5 bases lay outside the gene matches. The CDR3 DNA reads TGTGCCAGCAGCCCCCCTAGCGGGATAAATGAGCAGTTCTTC. Translating it yields CASSPPSGINEQFF.

There are many counts of this clonotype. The V gene is TRBV12-3 or TRBV12-4, the J gene TRBJ2-1, with D perhaps TRBD2 (5 bases). This CDR3 contains 15 residues. Trimming stripped 6 bases from V and 5 bases from J, with 17 bases between. Here the CDR3 DNA reads TGTGCCAGCAGACCCGGGGTGGGCGAGCACAATGAGCAGTTCTTC. Protein product: CASRPGVGEHNEQFF.

J is TRBJ1-5 and V is TRBV12-3 or TRBV12-4; possibly TRBD1 for D (5 bases). The V end was cut by 0 bases, the J end by 4 bases, with 16 bases between. The CDR3 runs to 17 residues. In nucleotides, the CDR3 is TGTGCCAGCAGTTTAGCGTCGGGGGAGGCTGTTAATCAGCCCCAGCATTTT. Protein: CASSLASGEAVNQPQHF.